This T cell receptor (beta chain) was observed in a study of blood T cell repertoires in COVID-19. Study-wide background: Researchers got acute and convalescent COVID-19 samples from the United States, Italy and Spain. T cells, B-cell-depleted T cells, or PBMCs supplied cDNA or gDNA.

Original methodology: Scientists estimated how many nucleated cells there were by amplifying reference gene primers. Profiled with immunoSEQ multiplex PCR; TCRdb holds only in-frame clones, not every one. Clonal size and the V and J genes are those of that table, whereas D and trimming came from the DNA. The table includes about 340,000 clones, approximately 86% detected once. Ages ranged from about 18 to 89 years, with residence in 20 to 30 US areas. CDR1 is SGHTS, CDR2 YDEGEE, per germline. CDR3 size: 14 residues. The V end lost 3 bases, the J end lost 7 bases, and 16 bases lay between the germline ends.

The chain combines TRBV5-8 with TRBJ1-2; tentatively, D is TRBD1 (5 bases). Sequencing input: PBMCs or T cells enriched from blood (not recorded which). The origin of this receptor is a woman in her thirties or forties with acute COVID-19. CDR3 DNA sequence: TGTGCCAGCAGCTATACTCGGGGGAGAGGTGGCTACACCTTC. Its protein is CASSYTRGRGGYTF.